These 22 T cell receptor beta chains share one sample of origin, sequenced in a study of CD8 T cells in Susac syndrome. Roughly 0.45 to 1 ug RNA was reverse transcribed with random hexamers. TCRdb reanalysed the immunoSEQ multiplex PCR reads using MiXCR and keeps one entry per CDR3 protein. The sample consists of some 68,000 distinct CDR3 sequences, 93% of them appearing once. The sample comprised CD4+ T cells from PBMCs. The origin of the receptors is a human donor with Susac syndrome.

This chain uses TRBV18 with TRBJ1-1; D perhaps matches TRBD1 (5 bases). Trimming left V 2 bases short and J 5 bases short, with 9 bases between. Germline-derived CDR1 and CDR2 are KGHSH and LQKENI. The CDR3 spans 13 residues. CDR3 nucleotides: TGTGCCAGCTCACCAGAGGGGCAGACTGAAGCTTTCTTT. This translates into CASSPEGQTEAFF.

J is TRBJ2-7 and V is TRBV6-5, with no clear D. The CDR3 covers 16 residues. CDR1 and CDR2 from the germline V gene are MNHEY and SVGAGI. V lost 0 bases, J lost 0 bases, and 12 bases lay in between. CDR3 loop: CASSYSRNSYSYEQYF. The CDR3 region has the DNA TGTGCCAGCAGTTACTCTAGGAACAGTTACTCCTACGAGCAGTACTTC.

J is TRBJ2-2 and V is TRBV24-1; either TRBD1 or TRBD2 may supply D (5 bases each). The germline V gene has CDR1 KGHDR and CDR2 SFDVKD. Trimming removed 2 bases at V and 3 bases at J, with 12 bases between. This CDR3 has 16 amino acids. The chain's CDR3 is CATSDWGVGDTGELFF. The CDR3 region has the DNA TGTGCCACCAGTGATTGGGGAGTAGGGGACACCGGGGAGCTGTTTTTT.

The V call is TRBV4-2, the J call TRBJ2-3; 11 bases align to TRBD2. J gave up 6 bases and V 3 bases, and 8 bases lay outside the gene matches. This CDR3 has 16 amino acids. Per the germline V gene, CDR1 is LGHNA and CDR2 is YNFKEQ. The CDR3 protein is CASSHATSGVRDTQYF. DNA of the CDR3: TGTGCCAGCAGCCACGCGACTAGCGGGGTCCGGGATACGCAGTATTTT.

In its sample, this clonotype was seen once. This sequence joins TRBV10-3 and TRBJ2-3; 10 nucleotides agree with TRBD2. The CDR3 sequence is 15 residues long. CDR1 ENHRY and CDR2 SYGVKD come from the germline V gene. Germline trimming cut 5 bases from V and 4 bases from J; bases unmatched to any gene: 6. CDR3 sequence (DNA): TGTGCCATCAGTCCAGCGGGGGGGCCATCAGATACGCAGTATTTT. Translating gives CAISPAGGPSDTQYF.

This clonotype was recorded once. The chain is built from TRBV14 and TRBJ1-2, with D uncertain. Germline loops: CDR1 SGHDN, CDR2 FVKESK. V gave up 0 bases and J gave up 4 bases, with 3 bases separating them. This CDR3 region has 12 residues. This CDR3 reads CASSQEAYGYTF. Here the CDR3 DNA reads TGTGCCAGCAGCCAAGAGGCCTATGGCTACACCTTC.

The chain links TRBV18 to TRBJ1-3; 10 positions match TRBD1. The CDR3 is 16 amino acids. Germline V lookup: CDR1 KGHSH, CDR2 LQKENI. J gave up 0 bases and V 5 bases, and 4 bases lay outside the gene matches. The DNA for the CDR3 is TGTGCCAGCTCAGGACAGGGGGACCGCTCTGGAAACACCATATATTTT. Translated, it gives CASSGQGDRSGNTIYF.

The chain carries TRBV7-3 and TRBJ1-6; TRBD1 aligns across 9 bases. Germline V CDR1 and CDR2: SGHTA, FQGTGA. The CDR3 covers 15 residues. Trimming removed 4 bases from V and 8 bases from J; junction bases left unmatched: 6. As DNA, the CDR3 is TGTGCCAGCAGCTCCGAGGGACAGGGATATTCACCCCTCCACTTT. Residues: CASSSEGQGYSPLHF.

CDR3 sequence reads: CASSQAGTGGEKLFF. The CDR3 DNA reads as TGTGCCAGCAGCCAGGCCGGGACAGGCGGCGAAAAACTGTTTTTT. The genes are TRBV14 and TRBJ1-4, with TRBD1 identical over 8 bases. After removal of 3 bases from V and 8 bases from J, the junction contained 8 bases not matched to a gene. This CDR3 contains 15 residues. The germline V gene encodes CDR1 SGHDN and CDR2 FVKESK.

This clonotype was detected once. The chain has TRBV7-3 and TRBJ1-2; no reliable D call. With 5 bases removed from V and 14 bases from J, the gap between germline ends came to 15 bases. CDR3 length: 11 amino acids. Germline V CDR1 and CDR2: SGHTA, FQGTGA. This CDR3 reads CASSQGPVWTF. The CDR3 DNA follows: TGTGCCAGCAGCCAAGGACCGGTCTGGACCTTC.

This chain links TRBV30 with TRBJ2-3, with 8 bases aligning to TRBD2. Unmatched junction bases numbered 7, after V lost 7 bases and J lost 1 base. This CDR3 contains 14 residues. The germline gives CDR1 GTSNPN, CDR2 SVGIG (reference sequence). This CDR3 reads CAFRSRGGTDTQYF. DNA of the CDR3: TGTGCCTTTAGGTCGCGGGGGGGCACAGATACGCAGTATTTT.

The CDR3 here is CASRNRDIHNEQFF. The CDR3 DNA follows: TGTGCCAGCAGGAACCGGGACATACACAATGAGCAGTTCTTC. J is TRBJ2-1 and V is TRBV3-1; maybe TRBD1 (6 bases). In germline, CDR1 is LGHDT, CDR2 YNNKEL (reference sequence). V dropped 6 bases and J dropped 5 bases, with 14 bases sitting between them. This CDR3 spans 14 amino acids.

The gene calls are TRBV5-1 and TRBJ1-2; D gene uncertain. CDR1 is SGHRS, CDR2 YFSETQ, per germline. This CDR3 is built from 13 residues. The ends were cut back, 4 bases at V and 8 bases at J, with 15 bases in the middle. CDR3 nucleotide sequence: TGCGCCAGCAGCCCCTCGACCCACCTCGGCTACACCTTC. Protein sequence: CASSPSTHLGYTF.

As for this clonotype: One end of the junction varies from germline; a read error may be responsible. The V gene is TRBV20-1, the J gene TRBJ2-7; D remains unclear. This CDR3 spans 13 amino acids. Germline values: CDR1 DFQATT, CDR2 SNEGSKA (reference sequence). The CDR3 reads CSAPSQANYEQYF. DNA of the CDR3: TGCAGTGCTCCCTCCCAGGCCAACTACGAGCAGTACTTT.

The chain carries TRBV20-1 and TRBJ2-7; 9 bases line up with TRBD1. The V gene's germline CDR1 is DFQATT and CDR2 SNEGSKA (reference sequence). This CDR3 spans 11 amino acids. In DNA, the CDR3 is TGCAGGTCCGGGACAGGGAGCGAGCAGTACTTC. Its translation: CRSGTGSEQYF.

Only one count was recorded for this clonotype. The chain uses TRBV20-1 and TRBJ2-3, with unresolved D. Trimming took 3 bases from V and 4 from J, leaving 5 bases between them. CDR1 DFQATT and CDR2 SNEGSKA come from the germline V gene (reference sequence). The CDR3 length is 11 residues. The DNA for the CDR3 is TGCAGTGCTAGCGCCTCAGATACGCAGTATTTT. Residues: CSASASDTQYF.

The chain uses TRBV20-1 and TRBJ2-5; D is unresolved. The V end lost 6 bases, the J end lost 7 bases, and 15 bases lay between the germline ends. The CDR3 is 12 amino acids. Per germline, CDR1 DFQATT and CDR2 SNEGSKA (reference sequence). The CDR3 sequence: CSAEVELVTQYF. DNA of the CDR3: TGCAGTGCGGAAGTCGAGCTCGTGACCCAGTACTTC.

The CDR3 region has the DNA TGTGCCAGCTCACCCTCCCCCTACGGGGGCCCCAGCACAGATACGCAGTATTTT. Protein product: CASSPSPYGGPSTDTQYF. The chain combines TRBV18 with TRBJ2-3; D may be TRBD1 or TRBD2 (6 bases each). The V gene lost 3 bases and the J gene lost 0 bases, with 19 bases spanning the gap. Germline assignment: CDR1 KGHSH and CDR2 LQKENI. This CDR3 comprises 18 residues.

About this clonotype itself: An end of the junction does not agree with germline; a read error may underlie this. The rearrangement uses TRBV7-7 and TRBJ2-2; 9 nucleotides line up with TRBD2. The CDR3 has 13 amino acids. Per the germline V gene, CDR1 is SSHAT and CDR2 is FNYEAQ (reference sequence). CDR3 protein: CASTASGAGELFF. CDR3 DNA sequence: TGTGCTAGCACAGCTAGCGGGGCCGGGGAGCTGTTTTTT.

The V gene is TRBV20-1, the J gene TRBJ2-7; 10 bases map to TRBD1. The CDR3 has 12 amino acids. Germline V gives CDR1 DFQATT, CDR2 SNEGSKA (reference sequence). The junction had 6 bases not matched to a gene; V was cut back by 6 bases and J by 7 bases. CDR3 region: CSAEGQGREQYF. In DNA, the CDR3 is TGCAGTGCGGAGGGACAGGGGCGAGAGCAGTACTTC.

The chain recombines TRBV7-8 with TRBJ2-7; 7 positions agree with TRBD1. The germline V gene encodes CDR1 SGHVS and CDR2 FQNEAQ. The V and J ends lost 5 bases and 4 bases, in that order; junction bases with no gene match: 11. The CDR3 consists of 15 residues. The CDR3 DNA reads TGTGCCAGCAGCCCCCGGGGACAGCTGACATACGAGCAGTACTTC. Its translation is CASSPRGQLTYEQYF.

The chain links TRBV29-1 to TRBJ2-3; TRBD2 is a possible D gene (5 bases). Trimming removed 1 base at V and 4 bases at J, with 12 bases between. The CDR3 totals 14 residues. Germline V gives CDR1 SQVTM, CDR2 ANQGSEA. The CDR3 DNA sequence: TGCAGCGTTGAAGTAGGTCCTAGCTCAGATACGCAGTATTTT. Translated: CSVEVGPSSDTQYF.